This paragraph covers one TCR beta chain sequence. These data belong to a study of blood T cell repertoires in COVID-19. Study summary: Samples came from the United States, Italy and Spain, spanning acute and convalescent COVID-19.

This CDR3 is 15 amino acids long. Trimming pared 0 bases from V and 6 bases from J, leaving 13 bases between. The V gene's germline CDR1 is SGHRS and CDR2 YFSETQ. The protocol was immunoSEQ multiplex PCR, while the TCRdb copy is restricted to in-frame clones and leaves out a portion. This table has around 59,000 clones, 85% to 90% appearing once. Sequencing was performed on peripheral blood. This clonotype was obtained from a man between 60 and 75 years old with acute or convalescent COVID-19. This sequence joins TRBV5-1 and TRBJ1-5; D call uncertain. The CDR3 loop is CASSLVGEPSQPQHF. CDR3 nucleotide sequence: TGCGCCAGCAGCTTGGTCGGGGAACCGAGTCAGCCCCAGCATTTT.